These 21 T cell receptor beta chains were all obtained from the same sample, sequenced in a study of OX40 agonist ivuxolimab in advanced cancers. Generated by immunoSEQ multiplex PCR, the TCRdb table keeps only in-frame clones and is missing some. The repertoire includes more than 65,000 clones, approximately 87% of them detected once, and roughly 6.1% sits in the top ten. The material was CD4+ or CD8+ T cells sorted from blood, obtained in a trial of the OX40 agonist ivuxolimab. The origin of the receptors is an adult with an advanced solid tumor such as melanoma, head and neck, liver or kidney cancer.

CDR3 in DNA: TGTGCCAGCAGCTTAGTAAGGGGCGGTGAGCAGTTCTTC. Protein product: CASSLVRGGEQFF. The V call is TRBV7-8, the J call TRBJ2-1, with D possibly being TRBD1 (5 bases). The V and J ends lost 1 base and 9 bases respectively, with 10 bases between them. The CDR3 sequence is 13 residues long. CDR1 and CDR2 from the germline V gene are SGHVS and FQNEAQ.

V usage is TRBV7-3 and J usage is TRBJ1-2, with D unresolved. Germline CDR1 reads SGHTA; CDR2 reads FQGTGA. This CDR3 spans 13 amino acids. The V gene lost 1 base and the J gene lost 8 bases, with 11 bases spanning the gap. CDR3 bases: TGTGCCAGCAGCTTAATCCCGGAAGGGGGCTACACCTTC. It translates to CASSLIPEGGYTF.

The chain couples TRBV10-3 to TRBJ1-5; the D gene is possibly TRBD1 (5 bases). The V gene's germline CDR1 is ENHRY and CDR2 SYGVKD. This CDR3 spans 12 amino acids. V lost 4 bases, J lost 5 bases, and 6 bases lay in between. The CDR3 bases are TGTGCCATCAGTGGGGGGGATCAGCCCCAGCATTTT. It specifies CAISGGDQPQHF.

CDR3 DNA sequence: TGCGCCAGCAGCTTGGGTGGGACCAAGGGTCACGAGCAGTACTTC. Translating it yields CASSLGGTKGHEQYF. The chain carries TRBV5-1 and TRBJ2-7; D is possibly TRBD1 or TRBD2 (5 bases each). From germline, CDR1 is SGHRS and CDR2 YFSETQ. The length of the CDR3 is 15 residues. The V end was cut by 0 bases, the J end by 5 bases, with 15 bases between.

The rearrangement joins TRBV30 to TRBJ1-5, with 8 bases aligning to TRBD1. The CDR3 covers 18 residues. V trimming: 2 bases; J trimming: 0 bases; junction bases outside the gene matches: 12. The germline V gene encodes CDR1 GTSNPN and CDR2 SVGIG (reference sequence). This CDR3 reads CAWSSGTGPPNSNQPQHF. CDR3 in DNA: TGTGCCTGGAGTTCAGGGACAGGCCCTCCTAATAGCAATCAGCCCCAGCATTTT.

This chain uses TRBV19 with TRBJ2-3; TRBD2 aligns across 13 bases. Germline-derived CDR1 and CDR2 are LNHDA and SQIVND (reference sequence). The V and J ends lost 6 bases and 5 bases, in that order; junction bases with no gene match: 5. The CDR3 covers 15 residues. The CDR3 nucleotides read TGTGCCAGTAGGGGGACTAGCGGGACCTTAGATACGCAGTATTTT. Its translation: CASRGTSGTLDTQYF.

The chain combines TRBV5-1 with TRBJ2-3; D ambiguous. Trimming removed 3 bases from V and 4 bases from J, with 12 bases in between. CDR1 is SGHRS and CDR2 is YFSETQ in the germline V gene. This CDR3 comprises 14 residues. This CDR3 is CASSWTGRSDTQYF. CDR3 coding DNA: TGCGCCAGCAGCTGGACCGGACGCTCAGATACGCAGTATTTT.

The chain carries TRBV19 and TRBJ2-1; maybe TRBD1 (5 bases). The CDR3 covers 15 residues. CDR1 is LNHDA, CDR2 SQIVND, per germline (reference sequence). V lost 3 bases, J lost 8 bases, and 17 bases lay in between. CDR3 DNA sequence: TGTGCCAGTAGTATCTCCCAGGGTTGGTCAGATGAGCAGTTCTTC. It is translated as CASSISQGWSDEQFF. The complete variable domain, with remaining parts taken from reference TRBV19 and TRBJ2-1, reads DGGITQSPKYLFRKEGQNVTLSCEQNLNHDAMYWYRQDPGQGLRLIYYSQIVNDFQKGDIAEGYSVSREKKESFPLTVTSAQKNPTAFYLCASSISQGWSDEQFFGPGTRLTVL.

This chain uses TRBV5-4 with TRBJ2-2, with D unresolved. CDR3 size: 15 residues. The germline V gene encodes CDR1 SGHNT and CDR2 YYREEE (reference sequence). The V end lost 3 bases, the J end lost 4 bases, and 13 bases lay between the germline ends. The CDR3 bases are TGTGCCAGCAGCTCTTCCGCCACGGGCACCGGGGAGCTGTTTTTT. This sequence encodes CASSSSATGTGELFF.

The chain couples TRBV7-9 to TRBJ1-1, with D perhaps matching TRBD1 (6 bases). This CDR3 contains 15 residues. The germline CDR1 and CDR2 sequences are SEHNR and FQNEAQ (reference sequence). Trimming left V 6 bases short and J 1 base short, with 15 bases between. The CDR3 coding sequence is TGTGCCAGCAGATCCAGGGGTGGAACGAACACTGAAGCTTTCTTT. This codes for CASRSRGGTNTEAFF.

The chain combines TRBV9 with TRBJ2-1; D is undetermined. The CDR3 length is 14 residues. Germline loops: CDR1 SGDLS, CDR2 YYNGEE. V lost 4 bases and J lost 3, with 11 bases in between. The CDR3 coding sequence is TGTGCCAGCAGCCCTCGGTTGGGCTACAATGAGCAGTTCTTC. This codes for CASSPRLGYNEQFF. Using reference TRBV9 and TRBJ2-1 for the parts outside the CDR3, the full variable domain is DSGVTQTPKHLITATGQRVTLRCSPRSGDLSVYWYQQSLDQGLQFLIQYYNGEERAKGNILERFSAQQFPDLHSELNLSSLELGDSALYFCASSPRLGYNEQFFGPGTRLTVL.

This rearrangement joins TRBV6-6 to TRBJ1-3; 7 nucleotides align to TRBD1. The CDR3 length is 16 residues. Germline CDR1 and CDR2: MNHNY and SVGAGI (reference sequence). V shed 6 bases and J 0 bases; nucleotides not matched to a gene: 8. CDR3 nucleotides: TGTGCCAGCAGGAAACGACAGGGAAGCTCTGGAAACACCATATATTTT. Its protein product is CASRKRQGSSGNTIYF.

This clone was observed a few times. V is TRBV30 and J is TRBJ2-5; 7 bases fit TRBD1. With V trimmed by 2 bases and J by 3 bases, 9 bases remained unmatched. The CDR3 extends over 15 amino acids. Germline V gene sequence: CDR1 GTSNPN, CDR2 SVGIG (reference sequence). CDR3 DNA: TGTGCCTGGAGTTTATTGTCAGGGGGTGAAGAGACCCAGTACTTC. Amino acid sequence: CAWSLLSGGEETQYF. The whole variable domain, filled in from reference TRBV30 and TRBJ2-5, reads SQTIHQWPATLVQPVGSPLSLECTVEGTSNPNLYWYRQAAGRGLQLLFYSVGIGQISSEVPQNLSASRPQDRQFILSSKKLLLSDSGFYLCAWSLLSGGEETQYFGPGTRLLVL.

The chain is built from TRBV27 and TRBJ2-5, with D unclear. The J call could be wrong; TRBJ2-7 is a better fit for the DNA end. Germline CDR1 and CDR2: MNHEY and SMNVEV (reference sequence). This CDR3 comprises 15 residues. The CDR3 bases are TGTGCCAGCAGTGATCTAGACACCGTTTCCTACGAGCAGTACTTC. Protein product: CASSDLDTVSYEQYF.

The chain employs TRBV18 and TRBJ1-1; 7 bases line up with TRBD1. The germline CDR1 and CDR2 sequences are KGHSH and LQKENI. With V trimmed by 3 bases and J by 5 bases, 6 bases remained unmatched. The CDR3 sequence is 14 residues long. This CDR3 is CASSPDRQGTEAFF. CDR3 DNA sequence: TGTGCCAGCTCACCGGACAGGCAGGGAACTGAAGCTTTCTTT.

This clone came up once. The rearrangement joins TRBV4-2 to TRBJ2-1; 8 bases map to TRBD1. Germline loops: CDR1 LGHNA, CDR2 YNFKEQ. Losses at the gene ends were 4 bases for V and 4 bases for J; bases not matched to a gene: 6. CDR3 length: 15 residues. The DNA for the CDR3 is TGTGCCAGCAGCCCCCGCCAGGGGGCATACAATGAGCAGTTCTTC. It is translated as CASSPRQGAYNEQFF.

The CDR3 reads CASSEGQGISYEQYF. CDR3 sequence (DNA): TGCGCCAGCAGCGAAGGACAGGGGATTTCCTACGAGCAGTACTTC. The chain combines TRBV4-1 with TRBJ2-7, with 9 bases lining up with TRBD1. Trimming at V came to 5 bases and at J to 1 base, leaving 6 bases not matched to a gene. The CDR3 has 15 residues. CDR1 and CDR2 from the germline V gene are MGHRA and YSYEKL.

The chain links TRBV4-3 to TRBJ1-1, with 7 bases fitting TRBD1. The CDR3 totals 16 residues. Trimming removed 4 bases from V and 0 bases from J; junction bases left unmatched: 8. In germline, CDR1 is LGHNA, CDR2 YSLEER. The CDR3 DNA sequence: TGCGCCAGCAGCCCCGGGACAGAACGAATGAACACTGAAGCTTTCTTT. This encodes CASSPGTERMNTEAFF.

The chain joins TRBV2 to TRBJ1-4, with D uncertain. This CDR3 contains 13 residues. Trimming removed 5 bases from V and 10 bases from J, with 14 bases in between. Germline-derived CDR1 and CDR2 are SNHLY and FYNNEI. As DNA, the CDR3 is TGTGCCAGCAGTTCTTCCCCGAAAGGAAAACTGTTTTTT. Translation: CASSSSPKGKLFF.

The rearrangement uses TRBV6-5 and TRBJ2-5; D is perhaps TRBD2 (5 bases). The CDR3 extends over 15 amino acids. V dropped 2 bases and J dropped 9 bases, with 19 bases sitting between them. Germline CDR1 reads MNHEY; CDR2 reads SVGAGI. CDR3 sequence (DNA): TGTGCCAGCAGTTACATGACTACCCTCAAAAGGGCCCAGTACTTC. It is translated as CASSYMTTLKRAQYF.

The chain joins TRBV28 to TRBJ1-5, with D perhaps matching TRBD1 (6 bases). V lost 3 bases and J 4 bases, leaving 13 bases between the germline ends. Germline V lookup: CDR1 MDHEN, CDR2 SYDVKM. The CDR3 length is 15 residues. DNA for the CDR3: TGTGCCAGCAGTTTCCCCCAGGGGCTTAATCAGCCCCAGCATTTT. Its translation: CASSFPQGLNQPQHF.